Each of the 20 T cell receptor beta chains below was sequenced from the same sample in a study of identical twins. TCRdb redid the calling of the 5' RACE reads with MiXCR, one entry per CDR3 protein. Among under 350,000 distinct CDR3 sequences listed, nearly 9.5% were seen once. The same data also went into a second study, on yellow fever vaccine responses in identical twins.

Input material: CD8+ T cells sorted from blood. Receptors were obtained from a woman younger than 30 in good health.

The chain is built from TRBV6-1 and TRBJ1-2; 7 nucleotides align to TRBD1. The germline V gene encodes CDR1 MNHNS and CDR2 SASEGT. The CDR3 length is 17 residues. The trim removed 5 bases at V and 0 bases at J, leaving 12 bases unmatched. In nucleotides, the CDR3 is TGTGCCAGCAGTCAAATCGACAGGGTATTCACTAACTATGGCTACACCTTC. Its translation is CASSQIDRVFTNYGYTF.

The J gene is TRBJ2-1, the V gene TRBV7-9; D ambiguous. V lost 5 bases to trimming and J lost 0 bases, with 14 bases between them. Germline V gene data show CDR1 as SEHNR and CDR2 as FQNEAQ (reference sequence). This CDR3 is 16 amino acids long. The CDR3 protein is CASSPPTPSSYNEQFF. The CDR3 nucleotides are TGTGCCAGCAGCCCCCCGACACCGAGCTCCTACAATGAGCAGTTCTTC.

This clonotype was seen more than once but under ten times. This chain joins TRBV10-3 and TRBJ2-7; perhaps D is TRBD1 or TRBD2 (5 bases each). The CDR3 covers 12 residues. Trimming removed 4 bases at V and 5 bases at J, with 9 bases between. Germline assignment: CDR1 ENHRY and CDR2 SYGVKD. CDR3 region: CAISVGGNEQYF. The CDR3 coding sequence is TGTGCCATCAGTGTTGGGGGAAACGAGCAGTACTTC.

This clonotype was counted at least ten times. V usage is TRBV20-1 and J usage is TRBJ2-2, with TRBD1 identical over 8 bases. Germline V gene sequence: CDR1 DFQATT, CDR2 SNEGSKA (reference sequence). The V and J ends lost 4 bases and 3 bases, in that order; junction bases with no gene match: 1. This CDR3 has 13 amino acids. CDR3: CSAKQGDTGELFF. Written as DNA, the CDR3 is TGCAGTGCTAAACAGGGGGACACCGGGGAGCTGTTTTTT.

The chain employs TRBV11-2 and TRBJ2-2; D not certain. V was cut by 1 base and J by 2 bases, with 8 bases left in between. The length of the CDR3 is 15 residues. The germline V gene has CDR1 SGHAT and CDR2 FQNNGV. CDR3 nucleotides: TGTGCCAGCAGCTTAGTCGCCTTCAACACCGGGGAGCTGTTTTTT. It is translated as CASSLVAFNTGELFF.

Only a few counts were recorded for this clonotype. J is TRBJ2-1 and V is TRBV6-6; D unclear. This CDR3 has 12 residues. The germline V gene has CDR1 MNHNY and CDR2 SVGAGI (reference sequence). The V end was cut by 8 bases, the J end by 8 bases, with 13 bases between. The CDR3 DNA reads TGTGCCAGCGGTGGGAATGGGGATGAGCAGTTCTTC. It translates to CASGGNGDEQFF.

The table lists this clonotype with many counts. V is TRBV5-1 and J is TRBJ2-3; D may be TRBD1 (5 bases). The V and J ends lost 4 bases and 5 bases respectively, with 14 bases between them. The length of the CDR3 is 14 residues. Germline CDR1 SGHRS, CDR2 YFSETQ. For the CDR3, the DNA is TGCGCCAGCAGCGCCAGGGTGACGGGAGATACGCAGTATTTT. Translating gives CASSARVTGDTQYF.

This clonotype was counted between two and nine times. This chain links TRBV4-3 with TRBJ2-7; 10 nucleotides match TRBD1. The CDR3 runs 15 residues. Germline trimming cut 6 bases from V and 6 bases from J; bases unmatched to any gene: 11. The germline V gene encodes CDR1 LGHNA and CDR2 YSLEER. CDR3 sequence: CASRDRRQGAGEQYF. The CDR3 nucleotides are TGCGCCAGCAGGGATCGGAGACAGGGGGCTGGCGAGCAGTACTTC.

The sample holds a few counts of this clonotype. The chain is built from TRBV5-6 and TRBJ2-1, with 7 bases matching TRBD1. Germline loops: CDR1 SGHDT, CDR2 YYEEEE. This CDR3 spans 17 amino acids. The ends lost 0 bases at V and 3 bases at J; junction bases unmatched: 9. CDR3 coding DNA: TGTGCCAGCAGCTTGGGAACAGGGGCGTGGAGCTACAATGAGCAGTTCTTC. Translation: CASSLGTGAWSYNEQFF.

This clonotype appeared many times. The chain uses TRBV20-1 and TRBJ2-7; D is ambiguous. Germline CDR1 DFQATT, CDR2 SNEGSKA (reference sequence). There are 13 residues in the CDR3. Between the trimmed V and J ends, which lost 6 bases and 3 bases, there was a span of 15 bases. The CDR3 is CSAKVFGYYEQYF. The CDR3 DNA follows: TGCAGTGCCAAGGTGTTCGGGTACTACGAGCAGTACTTC.

The table lists this clonotype with many counts. The V call is TRBV27, the J call TRBJ2-7, with 9 bases fitting TRBD1. Trimming took 6 bases from V and 2 from J; bases not matched to a gene: 5. CDR3 length: 14 residues. Per the germline V gene, CDR1 is MNHEY and CDR2 is SMNVEV (reference sequence). CDR3 region: CASSYGTGPYEQYF. In DNA form, the CDR3 reads TGTGCCAGCAGCTACGGGACAGGGCCCTACGAGCAGTACTTC.

This clonotype has a handful of counts. The chain recombines TRBV20-1 with TRBJ2-1, with TRBD2 identical over 7 bases. CDR3 length equals 15 residues. Trimming cost V 3 bases and J 3 bases; bases outside gene matches: 8. CDR1 DFQATT and CDR2 SNEGSKA come from the germline V gene (reference sequence). The CDR3 spells CSASSGFTDYNEQFF. The CDR3 coding sequence is TGCAGTGCTAGTAGCGGGTTCACCGACTACAATGAGCAGTTCTTC.

This clonotype was seen more than once but under ten times. The chain joins TRBV6-1 to TRBJ1-6, with 8 bases aligning to TRBD1. The CDR3 is made up of 16 amino acids. Germline loops: CDR1 MNHNS, CDR2 SASEGT. Trimming cost V 7 bases and J 0 bases; bases outside gene matches: 5. Written as DNA, the CDR3 is TGTGCCAGCACTGGGGACAGGAGCTCCTATAATTCACCCCTCCACTTT. Residues: CASTGDRSSYNSPLHF.

At least ten counts were recorded for this clonotype. The chain links TRBV20-1 to TRBJ2-1; 7 nucleotides agree with TRBD1. The ends lost 6 bases at V and 7 bases at J; junction bases unmatched: 18. The CDR3 sequence is 16 residues long. Germline V lookup: CDR1 DFQATT, CDR2 SNEGSKA (reference sequence). CDR3 protein: CSATVLRGPRGNEQFF. As DNA, the CDR3 is TGCAGTGCAACCGTTTTAAGGGGGCCAAGGGGAAATGAGCAGTTCTTC.

This clonotype has a handful of counts. V and J are TRBV3-1 and TRBJ2-3; D is possibly TRBD2 (6 bases). This CDR3 has 16 amino acids. The V end lost 0 bases, the J end lost 2 bases, and 12 bases lay between the germline ends. CDR1 and CDR2 (germline): LGHDT, YNNKEL (reference sequence). This CDR3 is CASSQESGLVTDTQYF. CDR3 DNA: TGTGCCAGCAGCCAAGAATCGGGACTCGTCACAGATACGCAGTATTTT.

This chain joins TRBV9 and TRBJ2-5, with no clear D. V dropped 3 bases and J dropped 4 bases, with 16 bases sitting between them. Germline V CDR1 and CDR2: SGDLS, YYNGEE. The CDR3 covers 15 residues. CDR3 loop: CASSEGWTSTETQYF. CDR3 in DNA: TGTGCCAGCAGCGAGGGTTGGACCTCGACAGAGACCCAGTACTTC.

Concerning this clonotype: This may be a read error: a much more frequent sequence differs by one nucleotide. The chain is built from TRBV5-1 and TRBJ2-3; D might be TRBD2 (7 bases). Germline V gene sequence: CDR1 SGHRS, CDR2 YFSETQ. The CDR3 extends over 16 amino acids. The ends were cut back, 0 bases at V and 4 bases at J, with 15 bases in the middle. The CDR3 region is CASSLDVVGGPDTQYF. For the CDR3, the DNA is TGCGCCAGCAGCTTGGATGTAGTGGGGGGGCCAGATACGCAGTATTTT.

The table lists this clonotype with many counts. The genes are TRBV29-1 and TRBJ2-1; D could derive from TRBD1 or TRBD2 (5 bases each). V was clipped by 5 bases and J by 7 bases, with 9 bases between them. Germline V gene lookup returns CDR1 SQVTM and CDR2 ANQGSEA. This CDR3 is 11 amino acids long. The CDR3 nucleotides are TGCAGCGTTCAGAGGGGAAATGAGCAGTTCTTC. As protein: CSVQRGNEQFF.

Only a few counts were recorded for this clonotype. The genes are TRBV6-2 or TRBV6-3 and TRBJ1-1; D not certain. CDR1 is MNHEY and CDR2 is SVGEGT in the germline V gene. The CDR3 has 14 amino acids. The V and J ends lost 5 bases and 1 base respectively, with 11 bases between them. CDR3 in DNA: TGTGCCAGCAGTACGGTGGACTCGAACACTGAAGCTTTCTTT. This gives the protein CASSTVDSNTEAFF.

With respect to this clonotype: The junction and the germline gene differ at one end; a read error may be behind it. V and J are TRBV3-1 and TRBJ2-7; the match to TRBD2 covers 12 bases. The CDR3 extends over 18 amino acids. Germline CDR1 LGHDT, CDR2 YNNKEL (reference sequence). CDR3 region: CTSCWTSGVHLGAYEQYF. Written as DNA, the CDR3 is TGTACCAGCTGTTGGACTAGCGGGGTCCACCTGGGGGCCTACGAGCAGTACTTC.